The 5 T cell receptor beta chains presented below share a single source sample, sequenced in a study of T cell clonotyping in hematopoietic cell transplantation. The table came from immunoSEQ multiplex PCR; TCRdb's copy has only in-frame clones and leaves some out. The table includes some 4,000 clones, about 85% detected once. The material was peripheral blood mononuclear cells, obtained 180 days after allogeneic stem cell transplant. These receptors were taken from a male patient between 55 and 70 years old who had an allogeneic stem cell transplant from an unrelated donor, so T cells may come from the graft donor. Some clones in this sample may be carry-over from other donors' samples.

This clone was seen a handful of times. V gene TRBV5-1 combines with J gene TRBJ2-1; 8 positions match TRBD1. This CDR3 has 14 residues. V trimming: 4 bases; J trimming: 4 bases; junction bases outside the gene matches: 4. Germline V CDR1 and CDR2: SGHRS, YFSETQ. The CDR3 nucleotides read TGCGCCAGCAGCCGGGACAGGCCATACAATGAGCAGTTCTTC. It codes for CASSRDRPYNEQFF.

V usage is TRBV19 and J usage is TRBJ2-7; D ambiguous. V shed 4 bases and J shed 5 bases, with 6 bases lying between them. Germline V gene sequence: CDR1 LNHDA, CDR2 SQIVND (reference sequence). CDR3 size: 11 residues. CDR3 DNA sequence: TGTGCCAGTAGTACGAGACACGAGCAGTACTTC. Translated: CASSTRHEQYF.

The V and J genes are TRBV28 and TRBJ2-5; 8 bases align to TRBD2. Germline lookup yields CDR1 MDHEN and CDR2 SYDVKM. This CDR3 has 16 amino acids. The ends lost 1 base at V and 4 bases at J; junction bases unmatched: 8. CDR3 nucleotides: TGTGCCAGCAGTTTATCCCGGGGGGGCCTAGGAGAGACCCAGTACTTC. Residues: CASSLSRGGLGETQYF.

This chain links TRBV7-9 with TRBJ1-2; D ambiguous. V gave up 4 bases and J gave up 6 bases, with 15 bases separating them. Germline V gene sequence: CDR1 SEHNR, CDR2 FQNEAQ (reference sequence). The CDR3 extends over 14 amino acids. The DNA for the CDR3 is TGTGCCAGCAGCTACCTTGCGGCCTCGGATGGCTACACCTTC. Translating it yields CASSYLAASDGYTF.

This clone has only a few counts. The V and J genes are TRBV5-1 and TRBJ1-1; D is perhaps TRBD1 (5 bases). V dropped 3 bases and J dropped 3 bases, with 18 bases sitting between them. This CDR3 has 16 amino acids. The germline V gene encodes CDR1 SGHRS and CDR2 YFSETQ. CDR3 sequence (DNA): TGCGCCAGCAGCTCCACCCCCGGGGGTGTTCACACTGAAGCTTTCTTT. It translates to CASSSTPGGVHTEAFF.